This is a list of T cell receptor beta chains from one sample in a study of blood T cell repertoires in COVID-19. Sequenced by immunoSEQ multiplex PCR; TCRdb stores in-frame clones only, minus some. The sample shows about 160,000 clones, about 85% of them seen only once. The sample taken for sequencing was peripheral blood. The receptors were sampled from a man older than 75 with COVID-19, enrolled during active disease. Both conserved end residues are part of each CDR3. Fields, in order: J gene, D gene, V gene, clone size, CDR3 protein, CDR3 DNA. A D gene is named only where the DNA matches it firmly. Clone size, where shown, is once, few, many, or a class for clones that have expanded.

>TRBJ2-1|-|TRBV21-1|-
CASSKVGTGLYNEQFF
TGTGCCAGCAGCAAAGTTGGGACAGGGCTCTACAATGAGCAGTTCTTC
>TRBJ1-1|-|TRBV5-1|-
CASSWTENTEAFF
TGCGCCAGCAGCTGGACAGAGAACACTGAAGCTTTCTTT
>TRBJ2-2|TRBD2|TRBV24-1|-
CATSDGGLAGGELFF
TGTGCCACCAGTGATGGGGGACTAGCGGGAGGGGAGCTGTTTTTT
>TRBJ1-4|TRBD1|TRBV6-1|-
CASSAIPRGQREKLFF
TGTGCCAGCAGTGCTATTCCACGGGGACAGCGGGAAAAACTGTTTTTT
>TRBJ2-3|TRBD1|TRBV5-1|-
CASSSSRGQVDTQYF
TGCGCCAGCAGCTCAAGCAGGGGGCAGGTAGATACGCAGTATTTT
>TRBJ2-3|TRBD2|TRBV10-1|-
CASSGRGTSGVGDTQYF
TGCGCCAGCAGTGGCCGCGGGACTAGCGGGGTCGGAGATACGCAGTATTTT
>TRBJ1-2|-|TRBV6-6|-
CASTPTGANYGYTF
TGTGCCAGCACCCCCACGGGGGCTAACTATGGCTACACCTTC
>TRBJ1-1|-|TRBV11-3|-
CASSFGGEAFF
TGTGCCAGCAGCTTCGGGGGTGAAGCTTTCTTT
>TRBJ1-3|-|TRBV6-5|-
CASRRTGSGNTIYF
TGTGCCAGCAGAAGAACTGGTTCTGGAAACACCATATATTTT
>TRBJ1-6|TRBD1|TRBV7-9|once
CASSSGGTPNSPLHF
TGTGCCAGCAGCTCAGGGGGAACCCCTAATTCACCCCTCCACTTT
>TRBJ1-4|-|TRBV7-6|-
CASRARLSTNEKLFF
TGTGCCAGCCGAGCTCGGTTATCAACTAATGAAAAACTGTTTTTT
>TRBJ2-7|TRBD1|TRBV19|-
CASSIAGTAEQYF
TGTGCCAGTAGTATAGCAGGGACAGCAGAGCAGTACTTC
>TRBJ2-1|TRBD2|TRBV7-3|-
CASSVSGSSYNEQFF
TGTGCCAGCAGCGTTAGCGGGAGCTCCTACAATGAGCAGTTCTTC
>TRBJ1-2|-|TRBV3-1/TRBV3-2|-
CASSQRDTRIYGYTF
TGTGCCAGCAGCCAAAGGGACACCCGCATCTATGGCTACACCTTC
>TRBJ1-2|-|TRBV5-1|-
CASSRATGNYGYTF
TGCGCCAGCAGCCGAGCCACAGGGAACTATGGCTACACCTTC
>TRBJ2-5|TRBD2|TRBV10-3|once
CAISESTAGGFQETQYF
TGTGCCATCAGTGAGTCGACCGCGGGGGGATTCCAAGAGACCCAGTACTTC
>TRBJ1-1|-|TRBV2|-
CASSEAGRGGTEAFF
TGTGCCAGCAGTGAAGCTGGCAGGGGTGGCACTGAAGCTTTCTTT
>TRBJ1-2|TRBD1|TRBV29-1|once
CSVEGTENGYTF
TGCAGCGTTGAGGGGACAGAGAATGGCTACACCTTC
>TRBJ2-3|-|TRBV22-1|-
CPGSARCGGLADTQYF
TGTCCTGGGAGCGCACGCTGCGGGGGGCTCGCAGATACGCAGTATTTT
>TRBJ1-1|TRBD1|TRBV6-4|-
CASSVTATPRGLTEAFF
TGTGCCAGCAGTGTGACAGCCACCCCCAGGGGGCTTACTGAAGCTTTCTTT
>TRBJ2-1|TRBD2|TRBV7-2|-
CASSLPRGLARNEQFF
TGTGCCAGCAGCTTACCTCGGGGACTAGCACGCAATGAGCAGTTCTTC
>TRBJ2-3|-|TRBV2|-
CASSVDRTSTDTQYF
TGTGCCAGCAGTGTTGACAGGACCAGCACAGATACGCAGTATTTT
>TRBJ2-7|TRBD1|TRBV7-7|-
CASSPGQGRSYEQYF
TGTGCCAGCAGCCCTGGACAGGGCCGATCCTACGAGCAGTACTTC
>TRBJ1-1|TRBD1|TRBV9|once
CASSFGTDTEAFF
TGTGCCAGCAGCTTTGGGACAGACACTGAAGCTTTCTTT
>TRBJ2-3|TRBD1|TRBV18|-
CASSFIQGIFADTQYF
TGTGCCAGCTCGTTCATACAGGGGATATTCGCAGATACGCAGTATTTT
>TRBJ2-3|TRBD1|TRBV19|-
CASGTGPSTDTQYF
TGTGCCAGTGGGACAGGGCCCAGCACAGATACGCAGTATTTT